In its sample, the clone carrying this T cell receptor beta chain was seen many times. No antigen is known for it. The sample belongs to a study of Graves' ophthalmopathy and Graves' hyperthyroidism. Study-wide findings and caveats: Blood also harbored most expanded thyroid clonotypes above 0.001 frequency. For separating ophthalmopathy from stable hyperthyroidism, a 13-signature model gave 87.88% sensitivity and approximately 80% specificity.

Diagnostic conclusions were grounded in clinical symptoms, serum thyroxine, TRAb, thyroid ultrasound and orbital computed tomography. The CDR3 consists of 18 residues. Germline V gene sequence: CDR1 MDHEN, CDR2 SYDVKM. V gave up 5 bases and J gave up 1 base; unmatched junction bases: 14. CDR3 regions of TCR beta were amplified from RNA transcripts. First-round RT-PCR used HTBI primers; second-round multiplex PCR followed. TCRdb redid the calling of the multiplex PCR reads with MiXCR, one entry per CDR3 protein. The sample gives more than 300,000 distinct CDR3 sequences, about 15% of which show up once; 2% to 3% is in the top ten.

This TCR came from an adult woman with stable Graves' hyperthyroidism. The sequenced sample was peripheral blood. The chain combines TRBV28 with TRBJ2-5; 9 bases align to TRBD2. The CDR3 spells CASSPRPRGTSSQETQYF. For the CDR3, the DNA is TGTGCCAGCAGTCCCAGACCCCGAGGGACTAGCAGCCAAGAGACCCAGTACTTC.